One and the same sample provided the 11 T cell receptor beta chains below, sequenced in a study of blood T cell repertoires in COVID-19. The repertoire was sequenced with immunoSEQ multiplex PCR; TCRdb's copy has only in-frame clones and lacks some. The sample has about 46,000 clones, approximately 80% seen once; the top ten hold 8.8%. Input material: peripheral blood. Source of these receptors: a man aged 55 to 69 with acute or convalescent COVID-19.

This clone has only one observation. This chain links TRBV4-1 with TRBJ1-1, with 8 bases aligning to TRBD1. V lost 1 base, J lost 3 bases, and 1 base stayed unmatched. Germline V CDR1 and CDR2: MGHRA, YSYEKL. The CDR3 contains 14 residues. CDR3 sequence: CASSQGDRHTEAFF. In DNA, the CDR3 is TGCGCCAGCAGCCAAGGGGACAGGCACACTGAAGCTTTCTTT.

This chain uses TRBV30 with TRBJ1-4, with no clear D. The CDR3 sequence is 13 residues long. Germline-derived CDR1 and CDR2 are GTSNPN and SVGIG (reference sequence). Trimming stripped 3 bases from V and 4 bases from J, with 9 bases between. This chain's CDR3 is CAWSFSLNEKLFF. The CDR3 DNA sequence: TGTGCCTGGAGCTTTAGTCTTAATGAAAAACTGTTTTTT.

CDR3 region: CASRWVERGPLFF. The DNA for the CDR3 is TGTGCCAGCAGATGGGTTGAGAGAGGGCCCTTGTTTTTT. This chain links TRBV6-6 with TRBJ2-2, with D maybe TRBD2 (5 bases). The length of the CDR3 is 13 residues. The V end lost 6 bases, the J end lost 15 bases, and 20 bases lay between the germline ends. The germline V gene encodes CDR1 MNHNY and CDR2 SVGAGI (reference sequence).

The chain recombines TRBV12-3 or TRBV12-4 with TRBJ1-2; 8 nucleotides align to TRBD1. V trimming: 7 bases; J trimming: 7 bases; junction bases outside the gene matches: 8. This CDR3 has 13 residues. The CDR3 nucleotides are TGTGCCAGCACCAGGACAGGGAGAGCTGGCTACACCTTC. This translates into CASTRTGRAGYTF.

The V call is TRBV5-1, the J call TRBJ1-2; TRBD1 matches 7 bases. J lost 4 bases, V lost 3 bases, and 9 bases had no gene match. The CDR3 loop spans 15 amino acids. In germline, CDR1 is SGHRS, CDR2 YFSETQ. CDR3 DNA sequence: TGCGCCAGCAGCTCCGGACAGGCCTTGTTCTATGGCTACACCTTC. Translated: CASSSGQALFYGYTF.

The CDR3 reads CSVSPANTF. The CDR3 nucleotides are TGCAGCGTTTCTCCCGCTAACACCTTC. V usage is TRBV29-1 and J usage is TRBJ1-2, with D uncertain. This CDR3 region has 9 residues. Trimming took 5 bases from V and 12 from J, leaving 10 bases between them. Germline values: CDR1 SQVTM, CDR2 ANQGSEA.

The V and J genes are TRBV6-5 and TRBJ1-2, with a tentative D call TRBD1 (6 bases). Germline CDR1 and CDR2: MNHEY and SVGAGI. Trimming pared 0 bases from V and 4 bases from J, leaving 15 bases between. This CDR3 comprises 16 residues. The CDR3 protein is CASSYSMAGESYGYTF. The CDR3 DNA reads as TGTGCCAGCAGTTACTCGATGGCAGGGGAGTCCTATGGCTACACCTTC.

This clone was seen a handful of times. The chain recombines TRBV12-3 or TRBV12-4 with TRBJ1-2; 8 positions agree with TRBD1. With V trimmed by 10 bases and J by 3 bases, 7 bases remained unmatched. CDR3 length equals 13 residues. Here the CDR3 reads CATSPGGDYGYTF. The CDR3 nucleotides are TGTGCCACCTCTCCAGGGGGCGACTATGGCTACACCTTC.

The gene calls are TRBV6-2 or TRBV6-3 and TRBJ1-5, with TRBD1 as a possible D gene (5 bases). CDR1 and CDR2 (germline): MNHEY, SVGEGT. Trimming took 4 bases from V and 2 from J, leaving 12 bases between them. There are 15 residues in the CDR3. The CDR3 coding sequence is TGTGCCAGCAGTTTGGGACTTGGGGGCAATCAGCCCCAGCATTTT. It translates to CASSLGLGGNQPQHF.

In DNA form, the CDR3 reads TGTGCCAGCAGCTTCTCCGGGACAGGGGGCTGGGAGACCCAGTACTTC. Its protein is CASSFSGTGGWETQYF. The gene calls are TRBV7-9 and TRBJ2-5; 12 bases are a match to TRBD1. This CDR3 has 16 amino acids. V shed 3 bases and J 5 bases; nucleotides not matched to a gene: 7. Germline CDR1 reads SEHNR; CDR2 reads FQNEAQ (reference sequence). The variable domain in full, completed from reference TRBV7-9 and TRBJ2-5, reads DTGVSQNPRHKITKRGQNVTFRCDPISEHNRLYWYRQTLGQGPEFLTYFQNEAQLEKSRLLSDRFSAERPKGSFSTLEIQRTEQGDSAMYLCASSFSGTGGWETQYFGPGTRLLVL.

The chain recombines TRBV5-1 with TRBJ1-2, with 8 nucleotides matching TRBD1. V trimming: 3 bases; J trimming: 11 bases; junction bases outside the gene matches: 27. CDR1 and CDR2 from the germline V gene are SGHRS and YFSETQ. The CDR3 has 19 amino acids. This CDR3 is CASSWAQLRQGAPLNVYTF. The CDR3 bases are TGCGCCAGCAGCTGGGCACAACTTCGGCAGGGGGCGCCCCTTAACGTATACACCTTC.